This TCR beta chain comes out of a study of T cell responses to AZD1222 COVID-19 vaccine. General study points: Targeting of unmutated variant regions was reportedly seen in nearly half of spike-specific TCRs. Only after the peak T cell response were repertoires sampled. Clonal diversity was possibly underestimated, and the donors were mostly white British, with more females.

Here immunoSEQ multiplex PCR was the method, and the copy in TCRdb shows in-frame clones only, minus some. The table records 150,000 to 200,000 clones, 90% of them present only once. CDR3 length equals 16 residues. From germline, CDR1 is LNHDA and CDR2 SQIVND (reference sequence). V gave up 4 bases and J gave up 2 bases; unmatched junction bases: 7. To note about this clone: Its antigen is not identified.

The J gene is TRBJ2-1, the V gene TRBV19; the match to TRBD2 covers 8 bases. This clonotype was obtained from an adult who received the AZD1222 COVID-19 vaccine. The material was peripheral blood, obtained 28 days after the second AZD1222 dose. CDR3 amino acids: CASSSLGLAAYNEQFF. CDR3 in DNA: TGTGCCAGTAGTAGTTTAGGACTAGCAGCCTACAATGAGCAGTTCTTC.